The clone carrying this T cell receptor beta chain was found once. The sample comes from a study of blood T cell repertoires in COVID-19. On the study more broadly: Italy, Spain and the United States were the sources of the convalescent and acute COVID-19 samples.

Trimming left V 2 bases short and J 4 bases short, with 8 bases between. Germline lookup yields CDR1 SGHTA and CDR2 FQGNSA. The CDR3 runs 14 residues. The data were produced by immunoSEQ multiplex PCR, yet TCRdb's version contains in-frame clones alone and is incomplete. The data show around 180,000 clones, 70% to 90% seen once. The specimen was peripheral blood. This chain connects TRBV7-2 to TRBJ1-4; D is uncertain. This receptor was identified in a human donor in a cohort sampled during active COVID-19. CDR3 bases: TGTGCCAGCAGCTTACCGGGGTATAATGAAAAACTGTTTTTT. Translated, it gives CASSLPGYNEKLFF.